What follows is one T cell receptor (beta chain) and its context. Its target antigen remains unknown. Base qualities are missing; no much larger clone stands one base away. The sample's time point label, decoded: 12 months on ibrutinib. For TCR beta library preparation, 1.5 to 2 micrograms of genomic DNA were extracted from the cryopreserved PBMCs. Longitudinal blood samples from CLL patients on ibrutinib monotherapy were analyzed using high-throughput TCR beta sequencing. The patients took part in an open-label, single-center phase 2 trial of ibrutinib monotherapy. Spanning cysteine to phenylalanine, the CDR3 consists of 16 amino acids. Only the CDR3 region is kept as DNA, spanning 48 bases read in frame from base 1. Per the germline V gene (reference sequence), SGHAT is the CDR1 and FQDESV is the CDR2. Cut back by 5 bases and 5 bases, the V and J ends lie 22 bases apart. The data stem from a study of cytotoxic CD8 clonotypes in ibrutinib-treated CLL (dated by TCRdb to the early 2020s). Broadly, across the study: The cohort had 11 relapsed/refractory and approximately 15 treatment-naive patients; some 17 were IGHV unmutated. Of the roughly 90 participants in the trial, about 25 had longitudinal samples available. Partial responses were observed in roughly 24 patients and complete responses in 2; after a median follow-up of around 68 months, remission was maintained in roughly 15 patients and progression was observed in approximately 12. Samples at response were collected after a median of approximately twelve months of treatment, with a range of about 6 to 40 months. On average, each sample had 255,043 productive templates and approximately 85,000 productive rearrangements. Every sample from remission and from progressive disease was obtained while the patients were still on ibrutinib. Cryopreserved peripheral blood mononuclear cells were obtained prior to treatment, at the time of response, and at either disease progression or sustained remission. Here is what the overall study found, with its caveats: At baseline, clonality was higher than in age-matched healthy donors and showed a strong correlation with circulating CD8+ T-cell counts. Public clonotypes were rare and either shrank or stayed stable during treatment, and the rise in clonality at ibrutinib response reflected expansion of private clonotypes. Clonality increased at ibrutinib response, stayed stable in sustained remission, and fell back toward baseline at progression. Lymph node repertoires were not examined, and the timing of sampling was not matched between patients in sustained remission and those whose disease progressed.

Each clonotype received, on average, 10x coverage in deep resolution sequencing performed on a MiSeq, where the target depth lay between 1 in 1 million and 1 in 200,000 T cells. The immunoSEQ hsTCRB Kit was used to generate the TCR beta libraries. As for how the authors treated the data: Data were analyzed with ImmunoSEQ Data Assistant and ImmunoSEQ Analyzer, with V, D and J genes assigned per IMGT definitions. Clonality, which ranges from 0 to 1, was calculated as one minus the normalized Shannon entropy of productive rearrangement frequencies. Public clonotype analysis was restricted to overrepresented clonotypes comprising at least 0.05% of each patient's repertoire. Thirteen repertoires from age-matched healthy donors, obtained from immuneACCESS, served as clonality controls. TCRdb stores this immuneACCESS table with in-frame sequences only. Part of the clones is absent; in the studies checked, under half of the shortfall reflects unresolved V genes, and no reason is known for the rest. V, J and clone size are those of that table, while D and trimming were read from the DNA. For this sample there are some 140,000 clones; approximately 80% appear just once. Roughly 12% of the sample is held by the ten biggest clonotypes.

This TCR derives from a human donor with chronic lymphocytic leukemia. The chain is encoded by TRBV11-1 joined to TRBJ2-7; TRBD2 could be the D gene, as 7 bases match. Sample: PBMCs, taken after 12 months of ibrutinib treatment. The CDR3 here reads CASSPRPAGHLNEQYF. The DNA reads TGTGCCAGCAGCCCCAGGCCAGCGGGACATCTGAACGAGCAGTACTTC.